These 26 T cell receptor beta chains share one sample of origin, sequenced in a study of blood T cell repertoires in COVID-19. Libraries were prepared by immunoSEQ multiplex PCR; TCRdb keeps only in-frame clonotypes and omits some of them. The data show some 70,000 clones, with 83% seen just once and around 38% held by the top ten. Sequenced: peripheral blood. These receptors were obtained from a man at least 80 years old with acute or convalescent COVID-19.

The chain is built from TRBV7-9 and TRBJ2-3; 8 bases map to TRBD1. The germline gives CDR1 SEHNR, CDR2 FQNEAQ (reference sequence). The CDR3 loop spans 14 amino acids. V lost 5 bases to trimming and J lost 2 bases; unmatched junction nucleotides: 3. The CDR3 sequence is CASSLTGVTDTQYF. The CDR3 DNA is TGTGCCAGCAGCCTGACAGGGGTCACAGATACGCAGTATTTT.

V usage is TRBV6-2 or TRBV6-3 and J usage is TRBJ2-3; the match to TRBD1 covers 7 bases. The CDR3 spans 13 residues. The germline gives CDR1 MNHEY, CDR2 SVGEGT. J was trimmed by 3 bases and V by 6 bases; bases with no gene match: 3. The CDR3 loop is CASSRQGTDTQYF. The CDR3, as DNA: TGTGCCAGCAGCAGACAGGGTACAGATACGCAGTATTTT.

V gene TRBV3-1 (or the pseudogene TRBV3-2) combines with J gene TRBJ1-1; D might be TRBD1 (5 bases). This CDR3 has 13 amino acids. V gave up 2 bases and J gave up 1 base, with 5 bases separating them. Germline CDR1 reads LGHDT; CDR2 reads YNNKEL (reference sequence). The CDR3 DNA reads TGTGCCAGCAGCCAACAGGGGAACACTGAAGCTTTCTTT. Translating it yields CASSQQGNTEAFF.

V is TRBV4-1 and J is TRBJ1-4; D not certain. Germline CDR1 MGHRA, CDR2 YSYEKL. CDR3 length: 17 amino acids. Trimming cost V 2 bases and J 0 bases, with 13 bases left between them. In nucleotides, the CDR3 is TGCGCCAGCAGCCAACCTAGACGCGGGGCAACTAATGAAAAACTGTTTTTT. Translating it yields CASSQPRRGATNEKLFF.

As concerns this clone: This CDR3 is also generated by other DNA sequences in the sample. This chain uses TRBV12-3 or TRBV12-4 with TRBJ1-5; TRBD1 might be the D (6 bases). This CDR3 contains 13 residues. V lost 5 bases and J lost 4, with 9 bases in between. CDR3 loop: CASSLTGNQPQHF. CDR3 nucleotides: TGTGCCAGCAGTCTCACAGGGAATCAGCCCCAGCATTTT.

The rearrangement joins TRBV21-1 to TRBJ2-1; the D call in the table, TRBD2, was not verified against the DNA. TRBV21-1 counts as a pseudogene. The CDR3 length is 16 residues. The CDR3 here is CASTRGGTSSYNEQFF. The CDR3 DNA sequence: TGTGCCAGCACCCGAGGAGGGACCTCTTCCTACAATGAGCAGTTCTTC.

In the case of this clone: In the same sample, other DNA sequences code for this CDR3. This chain connects TRBV7-2 to TRBJ2-1, with D possibly TRBD1 on 6 matching bases. V lost 0 bases and J 4 bases, leaving 10 bases between the germline ends. The CDR3 is 15 residues long. Per the germline V gene, CDR1 is SGHTA and CDR2 is FQGNSA. This CDR3 is CASSLAGQGYNEQFF. CDR3 coding DNA: TGTGCCAGCAGCTTAGCGGGGCAGGGGTACAATGAGCAGTTCTTC.

This clone has just one count. V gene TRBV14 combines with J gene TRBJ2-5; D possibly corresponds to TRBD2 (5 bases). With 0 bases removed from V and 7 bases from J, the gap between germline ends came to 9 bases. Germline CDR1 reads SGHDN; CDR2 reads FVKESK. The CDR3 length is 13 residues. The CDR3 protein is CASSQEERVTQYF. In DNA, the CDR3 is TGTGCCAGCAGCCAAGAGGAGAGGGTGACCCAGTACTTC.

This clone showed up just a few times. This chain joins TRBV28 and TRBJ1-5; D unclear. V was cut by 2 bases and J by 0 bases, with 8 bases left in between. The CDR3 contains 15 residues. Germline lookup yields CDR1 MDHEN and CDR2 SYDVKM. CDR3 loop: CASSLAGYSNQPQHF. For the CDR3, the DNA is TGTGCCAGCAGTTTAGCAGGTTATAGCAATCAGCCCCAGCATTTT.

The chain uses TRBV5-5 and TRBJ2-3; TRBD2 matches at 9 bases. The CDR3 spans 17 residues. With 2 bases clipped from V and 5 bases from J, the junction kept 12 bases outside the gene matches. Germline values: CDR1 SGHKS, CDR2 YYEKEE (reference sequence). DNA for the CDR3: TGTGCCAGCAGCTTACCCCCTTTTAGCGGGAGTGGAGATACGCAGTATTTT. This encodes CASSLPPFSGSGDTQYF.

This clone appeared once. This sequence joins TRBV12-3 or TRBV12-4 and TRBJ1-5; 10 nucleotides line up with TRBD1. This CDR3 spans 13 amino acids. V gave up 9 bases and J gave up 7 bases; unmatched junction bases: 6. Written as DNA, the CDR3 is TGTGCCAGTCGACAGGGGGCGGGGCAGCCCCAGCATTTT. Protein: CASRQGAGQPQHF.

J is TRBJ2-5 and V is TRBV5-6, with TRBD2 identical over 12 bases. CDR3 size: 14 residues. Trimming at V came to 3 bases and at J to 5 bases, leaving 2 bases not matched to a gene. Germline V gives CDR1 SGHDT, CDR2 YYEEEE. The CDR3 sequence: CASSSSGGAETQYF. The CDR3 coding sequence is TGTGCCAGCAGCTCTAGCGGGGGGGCTGAGACCCAGTACTTC.

The rearrangement joins TRBV28 to TRBJ2-7, with 10 bases matching TRBD1. This CDR3 has 18 amino acids. CDR1 and CDR2 (germline): MDHEN, SYDVKM. V trimming: 5 bases; J trimming: 5 bases; junction bases outside the gene matches: 18. The CDR3 DNA sequence: TGTGCCAGCAGTCCACCCTCAACCGGGACAGGGGATAGGGACGAGCAGTACTTC. As protein: CASSPPSTGTGDRDEQYF. Full variable domain (rest looked up from reference TRBV28 and TRBJ2-7): DVKVTQSSRYLVKRTGEKVFLECVQDMDHENMFWYRQDPGLGLRLIYFSYDVKMKEKGDIPEGYSVSREKKERFSLILESASTNQTSMYLCASSPPSTGTGDRDEQYFGPGTRLTVT.

The chain is built from TRBV6-5 and TRBJ1-5, with 7 nucleotides matching TRBD1. The CDR3 has 14 amino acids. V lost 6 bases, J lost 4 bases, and 6 bases stayed unmatched. CDR1 MNHEY and CDR2 SVGAGI come from the germline V gene. The CDR3 bases are TGTGCCAGCAGGGCGGGACAGCGTAATCAGCCCCAGCATTTT. It is translated as CASRAGQRNQPQHF.

The V and J genes are TRBV12-3 or TRBV12-4 and TRBJ1-6; D is ambiguous. Trimming pared 8 bases from V and 2 bases from J, leaving 7 bases between. The CDR3 runs 13 residues. The CDR3 coding sequence is TGTGCCAGCGGCGACACCTATAATTCACCCCTCCACTTT. Amino acids: CASGDTYNSPLHF.

The chain uses TRBV6-6 and TRBJ2-1; TRBD1 aligns across 7 bases. The CDR3 runs 13 residues. The junction had 8 bases not matched to a gene; V was cut back by 8 bases and J by 7 bases. CDR1 and CDR2 (germline): MNHNY, SVGAGI (reference sequence). The CDR3 is CASAGGMWNEQFF. CDR3 nucleotides: TGTGCCAGCGCAGGGGGTATGTGGAATGAGCAGTTCTTC.

This sequence joins TRBV28 and TRBJ2-1; 10 bases are shared with TRBD2. From germline, CDR1 is MDHEN and CDR2 SYDVKM. V trimming: 3 bases; J trimming: 0 bases; junction bases outside the gene matches: 11. This CDR3 comprises 19 residues. CDR3 nucleotides: TGTGCCAGCAGTTTCCCCCACGAGCGGGAGGGCCACTCCTACAATGAGCAGTTCTTC. Its protein product is CASSFPHEREGHSYNEQFF.

This clone was observed a single time. The V and J genes are TRBV4-2 and TRBJ1-1, with D perhaps TRBD1 (6 bases). V dropped 1 base and J dropped 1 base, with 13 bases sitting between them. The CDR3 is 16 residues long. Germline-derived CDR1 and CDR2 are LGHNA and YNFKEQ. CDR3 DNA: TGTGCCAGCAGCCAAGGGACAGTAACGTCGAACACTGAAGCTTTCTTT. This sequence encodes CASSQGTVTSNTEAFF.

This chain connects TRBV3-1 (or the pseudogene TRBV3-2) to TRBJ1-6, with TRBD1 matching 10 bases. This CDR3 is built from 15 residues. Per germline, CDR1 LGHDT and CDR2 YNNKEL (reference sequence). The V segment lost 5 bases and the J segment 7 bases; nucleotides outside the gene matches: 5. CDR3 sequence: CASSDRTGGNSPLHF. The CDR3, as DNA: TGTGCCAGCAGCGATCGGACAGGGGGGAATTCACCCCTCCACTTT.

The V call is TRBV19, the J call TRBJ1-2; tentative D call: TRBD1 (5 bases). The CDR3 totals 16 residues. Trimming stripped 4 bases from V and 7 bases from J, with 22 bases between. Per the germline V gene, CDR1 is LNHDA and CDR2 is SQIVND (reference sequence). CDR3 sequence reads: CASSKGAGSTISGYTF. CDR3 nucleotide sequence: TGTGCCAGTAGTAAAGGGGCCGGGAGTACCATAAGTGGCTACACCTTC.

The chain uses TRBV28 and TRBJ1-2; possibly TRBD1 for D (5 bases). With 6 bases removed from V and 4 bases from J, the gap between germline ends came to 18 bases. The germline CDR1 and CDR2 sequences are MDHEN and SYDVKM. There are 15 residues in the CDR3. CDR3 sequence: CASRDTLGRGYGYTF. The CDR3 nucleotides are TGTGCCAGCAGGGATACTTTGGGGCGCGGCTATGGCTACACCTTC.

The rearrangement links TRBV24-1 to TRBJ2-7, with TRBD1 identical over 8 bases. V was pared by 3 bases and J by 3 bases, with 3 bases of the junction left unmatched. The CDR3 is 14 residues long. The germline V gene encodes CDR1 KGHDR and CDR2 SFDVKD. The CDR3 here is CATSDTGGGYEQYF. CDR3 DNA sequence: TGTGCCACCAGTGATACAGGGGGAGGCTACGAGCAGTACTTC.

This chain links TRBV5-6 with TRBJ1-1, with D maybe TRBD1 (6 bases). The CDR3 extends over 15 amino acids. The V and J ends lost 2 bases and 6 bases respectively, with 17 bases between them. Germline CDR1 and CDR2: SGHDT and YYEEEE. The CDR3 region has the DNA TGTGCCAGCAGCTTCCGACGGAGGACAGTCGCTGAAGCTTTCTTT. It specifies CASSFRRRTVAEAFF. The whole variable domain, filled in from reference TRBV5-6 and TRBJ1-1, reads DAGVTQSPTHLIKTRGQQVTLRCSPKSGHDTVSWYQQALGQGPQFIFQYYEEEERQRGNFPDRFSGHQFPNYSSELNVNALLLGDSALYLCASSFRRRTVAEAFFGQGTRLTVV.

The CDR3 DNA reads TGTGCCACCAGCTTTGGACAGGGGTCCGAGCAGTACTTC. Translating it yields CATSFGQGSEQYF. V usage is TRBV24-1 and J usage is TRBJ2-7, with 9 bases fitting TRBD1. The CDR3 sequence is 13 residues long. CDR1 and CDR2 from the germline V gene are KGHDR and SFDVKD. Trimming cost V 7 bases and J 6 bases; bases outside gene matches: 6.

For the CDR3, the DNA is TGTGCCAGCAGCCGTGGGACAGGGAACATTCAGTACTTC. It translates to CASSRGTGNIQYF. The chain links TRBV3-1 (or the pseudogene TRBV3-2) to TRBJ2-4; 9 bases match TRBD1. Germline V CDR1 and CDR2: LGHDT, YNNKEL (reference sequence). The length of the CDR3 is 13 residues. The junction had 2 bases not matched to a gene; V was cut back by 4 bases and J by 7 bases.

The chain links TRBV7-6 to TRBJ1-6; D might be TRBD1 (5 bases). Per the germline V gene, CDR1 is SGHVS and CDR2 is FNYEAQ. The CDR3 has 18 amino acids. V lost 1 base to trimming and J lost 0 bases, with 13 bases between them. CDR3 DNA sequence: TGTGCCAGCAGCTTAGGAGCTGGGGGGGGCTCCTATAATTCACCCCTCCACTTT. It codes for CASSLGAGGGSYNSPLHF. Full variable domain (outside the CDR3, taken from reference TRBV7-6 and TRBJ1-6): GAGVSQSPRYKVTKRGQDVALRCDPISGHVSLYWYRQALGQGPEFLTYFNYEAQQDKSGLPNDRFSAERPEGSISTLTIQRTEQRDSAMYRCASSLGAGGGSYNSPLHFGNGTRLTVT.